The source of this T cell receptor (beta chain) is a study of T-cell reconstitution after alpha-beta-depleted transplantation in children. Germline V gene lookup returns CDR1 SGHRS and CDR2 YFSETQ. The V end lost 2 bases, the J end lost 0 bases, and 9 bases lay between the germline ends. CDR3 length: 15 amino acids. TCRbeta library preparation incorporated unique molecular identifiers. MiXCR, run by TCRdb on the PCR reads, gives a single entry per CDR3 protein. Of about half a million distinct CDR3 sequences in the sample, around 13% are singletons; the top ten hold approximately 5.4%. The material was PBMCs from the stem cell graft donor, obtained from the stem cell graft. The rearrangement joins TRBV5-1 to TRBJ1-3; possibly TRBD1 for D (5 bases). The source of this sequence is a human donor who donated a stem cell graft to a child with combined immunodeficiency. The CDR3 coding sequence is TGCGCCAGCAGCTTTGTCGGGACCTCTGGAAACACCATATATTTT. Translated: CASSFVGTSGNTIYF.